This T cell receptor (beta chain) was identified during a study of shared clonotypes between healthy human individuals. Overall study context: Per-donor plates numbered three CD4 naive, three CD4 memory, two CD8 naive and one CD8 memory.

Germline-derived CDR1 and CDR2 are KGHSH and LQKENI. The trim removed 3 bases at V and 1 base at J, leaving 11 bases unmatched. The CDR3 sequence is 17 residues long. General study points: Relative to clonotypes present in all four donors, those not shared had lower generation probabilities. Sorted-subset sequencing, rarefaction showed, was incomplete despite large depth. As a rule, naive subsets had a larger estimated richness than memory subsets.

About this clone: The antigen is not known.

Libraries were prepared by immunoSEQ multiplex PCR; TCRdb keeps only in-frame clonotypes and omits some of them. The sample records under 80,000 clones, around 57% being singletons. This chain uses TRBV18 with TRBJ1-1; 7 positions match TRBD1. The sequenced sample was memory CD8+ T cells sorted from blood. Subset indicated: CD45RO+ cells pooled with CCR7-negative TemRA cells. This TCR came from a man aged 25-40 years in good health. The CDR3 loop reads CASSPRSKGQTNTEAFF. The CDR3 DNA reads as TGTGCCAGCTCACCTAGGTCTAAGGGACAGACGAACACTGAAGCTTTCTTT.